The 22 T cell receptor beta chains reported below all come from one sample, sequenced in a study of Ad26.COV2.S vaccination and SARS-CoV-2 variants. Treatment of the sample: roughly 19 received Ad26.COV2.S at low or high dose, single or two shots; roughly 5 received placebo; per-sample allocation not given. Material that was analyzed had been drawn on day 63 after the first vaccine or placebo injection. The data were produced by immunoSEQ multiplex PCR, yet TCRdb's version contains in-frame clones alone and is incomplete. The data show approximately 450,000 clones, over 75% seen once. This specimen consisted of peripheral blood, obtained in a trial of Ad26.COV2.S vaccine versus placebo. These receptors were taken from a person aged 18 to 59 who received the Ad26.COV2.S COVID-19 vaccine or a placebo.

The chain employs TRBV6-5 and TRBJ2-7; tentative D call: TRBD2 (5 bases). This CDR3 comprises 13 residues. The ends were cut back, 6 bases at V and 1 base at J, with 10 bases in the middle. Germline CDR1 reads MNHEY; CDR2 reads SVGAGI. DNA of the CDR3: TGTGCCAGCAGAAAGACTACATCCTACGAGCAGTACTTC. This gives the protein CASRKTTSYEQYF.

This clone was seen only a few times. Distinct nucleotide sequences in the sample also encode this CDR3. CDR3 coding DNA: TGTGCCAGCAGCGTAGATAGTAGGGGCGAGCAGTACTTC. It is translated as CASSVDSRGEQYF. The rearrangement links TRBV9 to TRBJ2-7; possible D gene TRBD1, 5 bases. V was shortened by 0 bases and J by 6 bases, with 10 bases between the two germline ends. Germline CDR1 is SGDLS and CDR2 is YYNGEE. CDR3 length: 13 residues.

The V and J genes are TRBV3-1 (or the pseudogene TRBV3-2) and TRBJ2-5, with a possible D match to TRBD2 (6 bases). Germline V CDR1 and CDR2: LGHDT, YNNKEL (reference sequence). V lost 2 bases and J 2 bases, leaving 15 bases between the germline ends. The CDR3 covers 16 residues. The CDR3 coding sequence is TGTGCCAGCAGCCAACGAGTGGGAGGCGGTCAAGAGACCCAGTACTTC. As protein: CASSQRVGGGQETQYF.

V and J are TRBV4-1 and TRBJ1-5; no firm D call. V dropped 0 bases and J dropped 9 bases, with 3 bases sitting between them. CDR1 and CDR2 (germline): MGHRA, YSYEKL. The CDR3 sequence is 11 residues long. CDR3 amino acids: CASSQDGPQHF. The CDR3 coding sequence is TGCGCCAGCAGCCAAGATGGGCCCCAGCATTTT.

The genes are TRBV6-5 and TRBJ2-1; D remains ambiguous. Between the trimmed V and J ends, which lost 6 bases and 0 bases, there was a span of 12 bases. Looked up from germline, CDR1 is MNHEY and CDR2 is SVGAGI. This CDR3 comprises 15 residues. Here the CDR3 reads CASRLRFPSYNEQFF. The DNA for the CDR3 is TGTGCCAGCAGACTCAGGTTCCCCTCCTACAATGAGCAGTTCTTC.

The chain links TRBV3-1 (or the pseudogene TRBV3-2) to TRBJ2-7, with a possible D match to TRBD2 (6 bases). The CDR3 spans 12 residues. Deletions cut 1 base from V and 6 bases from J, with 7 bases between. Looked up from germline, CDR1 is LGHDT and CDR2 is YNNKEL (reference sequence). Written as DNA, the CDR3 is TGTGCCAGCAGCCAAGGGAGGGCCGAGCAGTACTTC. It translates to CASSQGRAEQYF.

This rearrangement joins TRBV27 to TRBJ1-2; TRBD1 aligns across 8 bases. This CDR3 comprises 16 residues. V trimming: 6 bases; J trimming: 8 bases; junction bases outside the gene matches: 17. CDR1 is MNHEY, CDR2 SMNVEV, per germline (reference sequence). Written as DNA, the CDR3 is TGTGCCAGCAGGAGAACAATTGGACAGGGAAGATGGGGCTACACCTTC. Its protein product is CASRRTIGQGRWGYTF.

The CDR3 protein is CASSLSARPQFF. The DNA of the CDR3 is TGTGCCAGCAGCTTATCCGCGAGACCGCAGTTCTTC. The chain has TRBV7-8 and TRBJ2-1; D is uncertain. CDR3 size: 12 residues. Looked up from germline, CDR1 is SGHVS and CDR2 is FQNEAQ. V lost 2 bases, J lost 12 bases, and 11 bases lay in between.

This clone was seen only a few times. The chain combines TRBV29-1 with TRBJ2-1; no clear D gene. The CDR3 totals 16 residues. Germline loops: CDR1 SQVTM, CDR2 ANQGSEA. Trimming shortened V by 2 bases and J by 2 bases, and 16 bases separated the two germline ends. The CDR3 spells CSVERMERFPYNEQFF. The CDR3 nucleotides are TGCAGCGTTGAAAGGATGGAGAGGTTCCCCTACAATGAGCAGTTCTTC.

The V gene is TRBV29-1, the J gene TRBJ2-5; TRBD2 matches at 9 bases. The length of the CDR3 is 15 residues. Looked up from germline, CDR1 is SQVTM and CDR2 is ANQGSEA. V shed 3 bases and J 2 bases; nucleotides not matched to a gene: 7. The DNA of the CDR3 is TGCAGCGTTGAGGCTAGCGGGGTCGATCAAGAGACCCAGTACTTC. Translating it yields CSVEASGVDQETQYF.

This chain connects TRBV19 to TRBJ2-7; D call uncertain. This CDR3 is 14 amino acids long. Germline CDR1 and CDR2: LNHDA and SQIVND (reference sequence). Trimming stripped 6 bases from V and 0 bases from J, with 12 bases between. In DNA, the CDR3 is TGTGCCAGTAGGAGTTCCGACTTCTCCTACGAGCAGTACTTC. Encoded protein: CASRSSDFSYEQYF.

This sequence joins TRBV19 and TRBJ2-1, with 7 nucleotides matching TRBD2. Germline V gene data show CDR1 as LNHDA and CDR2 as SQIVND (reference sequence). The V segment lost 8 bases and the J segment 8 bases; nucleotides outside the gene matches: 15. This CDR3 spans 15 amino acids. CDR3 in DNA: TGTGCCAGTCGATCCGGGACTACTCAAATTCATGAGCAGTTCTTC. It is translated as CASRSGTTQIHEQFF.

This chain links TRBV10-1 with TRBJ2-1; TRBD2 aligns across 12 bases. V dropped 0 bases and J dropped 10; count of bases not matched to a gene: 10. The germline CDR1 and CDR2 sequences are WNHNN and SYGVQD (reference sequence). The CDR3 contains 17 residues. CDR3 amino acids: CASSESPGLAGGQEQFF. The CDR3 DNA follows: TGCGCCAGCAGTGAGTCGCCGGGACTAGCGGGCGGACAAGAGCAGTTCTTC.

This chain links TRBV9 with TRBJ1-3; 9 bases agree with TRBD1. Germline assignment: CDR1 SGDLS and CDR2 YYNGEE. Germline trimming cut 3 bases from V and 0 bases from J; bases unmatched to any gene: 4. The CDR3 consists of 16 residues. The CDR3 spells CASSGDREVSGNTIYF. The CDR3 DNA reads as TGTGCCAGCAGCGGGGACAGGGAGGTCTCTGGAAACACCATATATTTT.

This chain joins TRBV30 and TRBJ1-6; D not resolved. The V and J ends lost 0 bases and 7 bases respectively, with 10 bases between them. The V gene's germline CDR1 is GTSNPN and CDR2 SVGIG (reference sequence). This CDR3 is built from 14 residues. The CDR3 DNA reads as TGTGCCTGGAGTGTCGAGACCGACAATTCACCCCTCCACTTT. This codes for CAWSVETDNSPLHF.

This clone was seen just once. This chain's CDR3 is CASSYNAASSTDTQYF. For the CDR3, the DNA is TGTGCCAGCAGTTACAACGCGGCCTCTAGCACAGATACGCAGTATTTT. This sequence joins TRBV6-5 and TRBJ2-3; D gene unclear. Germline values: CDR1 MNHEY, CDR2 SVGAGI. The CDR3 contains 16 residues. V was cut by 2 bases and J by 0 bases, with 12 bases left in between.

This clone was observed once. The V and J genes are TRBV11-2 and TRBJ2-3, with 11 nucleotides matching TRBD2. Germline assignment: CDR1 SGHAT and CDR2 FQNNGV. V lost 6 bases, J lost 6 bases, and 11 bases stayed unmatched. The CDR3 sequence is 16 residues long. CDR3 DNA sequence: TGTGCCAGCAGAGACACTAGCGGGAGTGGATCGGATACGCAGTATTTT. As protein: CASRDTSGSGSDTQYF.

The chain joins TRBV4-3 to TRBJ2-1; TRBD2 matches 10 bases. CDR1 and CDR2 from the germline V gene are LGHNA and YSLEER. CDR3 length: 16 amino acids. J lost 7 bases, V lost 0 bases, and 6 bases had no gene match. The CDR3 DNA is TGCGCCAGCAGCCAAGAGACTAGCGGGTATGTAAATGAGCAGTTCTTC. It encodes CASSQETSGYVNEQFF.

This chain links TRBV27 with TRBJ2-1, with D possibly matching TRBD2 (6 bases). Deletions cut 8 bases from V and 6 bases from J, with 14 bases between. There are 13 residues in the CDR3. In germline, CDR1 is MNHEY, CDR2 SMNVEV (reference sequence). CDR3 sequence reads: CASQSTSSNEQFF. CDR3 coding DNA: TGTGCCAGCCAATCTACTAGCAGCAATGAGCAGTTCTTC.

There are a few counts of this clone. The chain recombines TRBV9 with TRBJ2-1; D possibly corresponds to TRBD2 (6 bases). From germline, CDR1 is SGDLS and CDR2 YYNGEE. V lost 4 bases and J lost 0, with 23 bases in between. CDR3 length equals 19 residues. The CDR3 DNA reads as TGTGCCAGCAGCCCCGGCCCTTATGGGAGGCGCCTCTCCTACAATGAGCAGTTCTTC. Its translation: CASSPGPYGRRLSYNEQFF. Combining the CDR3 with reference TRBV9 and TRBJ2-1 gives the whole variable domain DSGVTQTPKHLITATGQRVTLRCSPRSGDLSVYWYQQSLDQGLQFLIQYYNGEERAKGNILERFSAQQFPDLHSELNLSSLELGDSALYFCASSPGPYGRRLSYNEQFFGPGTRLTVL.

The V call is TRBV5-1, the J call TRBJ2-1; tentatively, D is TRBD2 (6 bases). The V gene's germline CDR1 is SGHRS and CDR2 YFSETQ. CDR3 length equals 15 residues. Deletions cut 0 bases from V and 4 bases from J, with 11 bases between. The CDR3 region is CASSLDGTGYNEQFF. The CDR3 bases are TGCGCCAGCAGCTTGGATGGGACTGGATACAATGAGCAGTTCTTC.

Regarding this clone: Other nucleotide sequences from this sample produce the same CDR3. The gene calls are TRBV7-9 and TRBJ1-1; no firm D call. Germline V gene lookup returns CDR1 SEHNR and CDR2 FQNEAQ (reference sequence). Trimming removed 1 base from V and 0 bases from J, with 6 bases in between. The CDR3 totals 14 residues. As DNA, the CDR3 is TGTGCCAGCAGCTTAGGACAAATGAACACTGAAGCTTTCTTT. This sequence encodes CASSLGQMNTEAFF.